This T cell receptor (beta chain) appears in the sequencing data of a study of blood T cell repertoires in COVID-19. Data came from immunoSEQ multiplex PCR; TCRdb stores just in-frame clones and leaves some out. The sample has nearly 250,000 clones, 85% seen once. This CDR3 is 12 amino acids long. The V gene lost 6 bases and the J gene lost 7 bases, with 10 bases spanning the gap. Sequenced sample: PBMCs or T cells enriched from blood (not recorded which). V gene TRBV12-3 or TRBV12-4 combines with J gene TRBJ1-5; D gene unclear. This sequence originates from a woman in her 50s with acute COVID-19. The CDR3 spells CASREVGQPQHF. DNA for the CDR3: TGTGCCAGCAGGGAGGTTGGGCAGCCCCAGCATTTT.